This T cell receptor (beta chain) was identified during a study of cytomegalovirus exposure and HLA in healthy donors. Researchers ran the PCR with 60 Vbeta and 13 Jbeta primers. The repertoire was sequenced with immunoSEQ multiplex PCR; TCRdb's copy has only in-frame clones and lacks some. This sample has some 110,000 clones, with 81% found just once. The germline V and J ends were trimmed by 4 bases and 0 bases, with 16 bases remaining between them. The V gene's germline CDR1 is SGHVS and CDR2 FQNEAQ. This CDR3 is 17 amino acids long. Sequenced input: PBMCs. V gene TRBV7-8 combines with J gene TRBJ2-1; D is possibly TRBD2 (6 bases). The sequence derives from a woman in her twenties or thirties in good health and CMV-seronegative. In nucleotides, the CDR3 is TGTGCCAGCAGCTCCCTTGGGGTAGCGGTCTCCTACAATGAGCAGTTCTTC. Amino acids: CASSSLGVAVSYNEQFF.